This section outlines one T cell receptor beta chain sequence together with its context. What it binds is not known. The source of the sample is a study of vaccination and CD4 T cells after COVID-19. Sample treatment: approximately nine-day PBMC culture with coronavirus spike peptide pools or control peptides (ViraFEST assay). Sequenced with the Oncomine TCR Beta short-read assay was DNA taken from cultured CD4+ T cells. TCRdb re-called the PCR reads through MiXCR, storing one row per CDR3 protein. Among about 9,100 distinct CDR3 sequences listed, under 80% were seen once. Sequencing was carried out using CD4+ T cells from blood, cultured in vitro. The receptor was derived from a human donor who had recovered from COVID-19.

The CDR3 nucleotides are TGTGCCAGTAGTATCCGTCCAAGAGGCGGGGAGCTGTTTTTT. Its protein product is CASSIRPRGGELFF. The rearrangement joins TRBV19 to TRBJ2-2; D gene uncertain. The CDR3 consists of 14 residues. V lost 3 bases and J lost 7, with 12 bases in between. Germline CDR1 reads LNHDA; CDR2 reads SQIVND (reference sequence).